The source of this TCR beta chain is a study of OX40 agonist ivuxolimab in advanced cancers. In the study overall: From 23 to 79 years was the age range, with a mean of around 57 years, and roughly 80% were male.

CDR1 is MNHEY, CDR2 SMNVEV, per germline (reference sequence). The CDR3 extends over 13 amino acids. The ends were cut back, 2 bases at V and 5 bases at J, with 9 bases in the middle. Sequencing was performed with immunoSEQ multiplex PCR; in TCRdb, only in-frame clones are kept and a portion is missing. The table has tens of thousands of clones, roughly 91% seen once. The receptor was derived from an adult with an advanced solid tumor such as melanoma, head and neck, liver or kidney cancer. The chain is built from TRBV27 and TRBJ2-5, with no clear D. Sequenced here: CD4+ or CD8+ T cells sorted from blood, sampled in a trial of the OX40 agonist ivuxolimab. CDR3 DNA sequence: TGTGCCAGCAGTTTAAGGGTCGGGGAGACCCAGTACTTC. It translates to CASSLRVGETQYF.